A single sample gave rise to the 25 T cell receptor beta chains below, sequenced in a study of blood T cell repertoires in COVID-19. Measured with immunoSEQ multiplex PCR; TCRdb has only the in-frame clones, and not every one. The sample shows 250,000 or so clones, more than 70% of them seen only once. The specimen sequenced was peripheral blood. The receptors stem from a woman aged 60-70 years with acute or convalescent COVID-19.

The genes are TRBV10-3 and TRBJ2-7; TRBD1 aligns across 8 bases. Germline-derived CDR1 and CDR2 are ENHRY and SYGVKD. This CDR3 is built from 16 residues. V was pared by 5 bases and J by 7 bases, with 16 bases of the junction left unmatched. CDR3 nucleotides: TGTGCCATCAGTACCAGTGGCAGGGGGCGACCGGGGGAGCAGTACTTC. Translating gives CAISTSGRGRPGEQYF.

This chain links TRBV11-2 with TRBJ1-1; D gene ambiguous. There are 14 residues in the CDR3. Germline CDR1 SGHAT, CDR2 FQNNGV. Trimming removed 3 bases from V and 1 base from J, with 9 bases in between. The CDR3 region has the DNA TGTGCCAGCAGCTTTCAGAACACGAACACTGAAGCTTTCTTT. Translated, it gives CASSFQNTNTEAFF.

The chain combines TRBV19 with TRBJ1-5; D might be TRBD1 (6 bases). Germline V CDR1 and CDR2: LNHDA, SQIVND (reference sequence). The CDR3 spans 19 residues. The V and J ends lost 4 bases and 3 bases respectively, with 25 bases between them. CDR3 residues: CASSNPLGQRKGSNQPQHF. The CDR3 DNA is TGTGCCAGTAGTAACCCCCTCGGACAGCGCAAGGGGTCCAATCAGCCCCAGCATTTT. Full variable domain (outside the CDR3, taken from reference TRBV19 and TRBJ1-5): DGGITQSPKYLFRKEGQNVTLSCEQNLNHDAMYWYRQDPGQGLRLIYYSQIVNDFQKGDIAEGYSVSREKKESFPLTVTSAQKNPTAFYLCASSNPLGQRKGSNQPQHFGDGTRLSIL.

The gene calls are TRBV6-5 and TRBJ1-1; 7 bases are shared with TRBD1. The CDR3 extends over 13 amino acids. Germline-derived CDR1 and CDR2 are MNHEY and SVGAGI. V lost 6 bases and J lost 7; bases outside the gene matches: 8. Here the CDR3 reads CASSNRGSSEAFF. The CDR3 DNA sequence: TGTGCCAGCAGCAACAGGGGAAGCAGTGAAGCTTTCTTT.

The J gene is TRBJ1-2, the V gene TRBV14; 9 bases fit TRBD1. Unmatched junction bases numbered 6, after V lost 1 base and J lost 0 bases. CDR3 size: 17 residues. The germline V gene encodes CDR1 SGHDN and CDR2 FVKESK. The CDR3 loop reads CASSQVNYRGPNYGYTF. The CDR3 DNA reads as TGTGCCAGCAGCCAAGTGAATTACAGGGGGCCTAACTATGGCTACACCTTC. Full variable domain (rest looked up from reference TRBV14 and TRBJ1-2): EAGVTQFPSHSVIEKGQTVTLRCDPISGHDNLYWYRRVMGKEIKFLLHFVKESKQDESGMPNNRFLAERTGGTYSTLKVQPAELEDSGVYFCASSQVNYRGPNYGYTFGSGTRLTVV.

V gene TRBV14 combines with J gene TRBJ1-3, with D uncertain. The CDR3 consists of 12 residues. CDR1 is SGHDN and CDR2 is FVKESK in the germline V gene. The V gene lost 2 bases and the J gene lost 7 bases, with 6 bases spanning the gap. CDR3: CASSQTRNTIYF. The DNA for the CDR3 is TGTGCCAGCAGCCAAACCCGGAACACCATATATTTT.

The chain uses TRBV6-5 and TRBJ2-7; a possible D gene is TRBD1 (5 bases). The CDR3 runs to 16 residues. Germline-derived CDR1 and CDR2 are MNHEY and SVGAGI. Between the trimmed V and J ends, which lost 2 bases and 2 bases, there was a span of 16 bases. CDR3 sequence reads: CASSYMNRLAPYEQYF. As DNA, the CDR3 is TGTGCCAGCAGTTACATGAACAGGTTGGCCCCCTACGAGCAGTACTTC.

The V call is TRBV11-2, the J call TRBJ1-2; possible D gene TRBD1, 5 bases. The CDR3 has 15 residues. The V end lost 5 bases, the J end lost 0 bases, and 13 bases lay between the germline ends. Germline assignment: CDR1 SGHAT and CDR2 FQNNGV. For the CDR3, the DNA is TGTGCCAGCAGCCCCTCAGGAGGGGCTAACTATGGCTACACCTTC. Amino acid sequence: CASSPSGGANYGYTF.

V is TRBV2 and J is TRBJ1-2, with 12 bases matching TRBD1. The ends lost 11 bases at V and 5 bases at J; junction bases unmatched: 6. Germline CDR1 SNHLY, CDR2 FYNNEI. There are 13 residues in the CDR3. The CDR3 bases are TGTGCCCTGGGACAGGGGGCCGTGTATGGCTACACCTTC. The encoded protein is CALGQGAVYGYTF.

V is TRBV28 and J is TRBJ2-2; 8 bases agree with TRBD2. The CDR3 sequence is 15 residues long. V shed 8 bases and J 5 bases; nucleotides not matched to a gene: 10. Germline CDR1 is MDHEN and CDR2 is SYDVKM. The CDR3 DNA reads TGTGCCAGCGGGGGGGAAAGCGGGAGAACCGGGGAGCTGTTTTTT. It encodes CASGGESGRTGELFF.

The sample holds one count of this clone. This rearrangement joins TRBV2 to TRBJ2-5, with TRBD1 matching 8 bases. Trimming removed 3 bases from V and 9 bases from J; junction bases left unmatched: 15. CDR3 length: 16 amino acids. Germline CDR1 is SNHLY and CDR2 is FYNNEI. CDR3 loop: CASSDSRARQGSAQYF. As DNA, the CDR3 is TGTGCCAGCAGTGATTCAAGGGCACGACAGGGGTCGGCCCAGTACTTC. The full variable domain, rest sourced from reference TRBV2 and TRBJ2-5, is EPEVTQTPSHQVTQMGQEVILRCVPISNHLYFYWYRQILGQKVEFLVSFYNNEISEKSEIFDDQFSVERPDGSNFTLKIRSTKLEDSAMYFCASSDSRARQGSAQYFGPGTRLLVL.

V gene TRBV6-5 combines with J gene TRBJ2-7, with 8 bases fitting TRBD1. CDR1 and CDR2 (germline): MNHEY, SVGAGI. J gave up 2 bases and V 6 bases, and 9 bases lay outside the gene matches. The CDR3 loop spans 15 amino acids. CDR3 sequence (DNA): TGTGCCAGCAGAATTGGGACAGGTTCTACCTACGAGCAGTACTTC. This gives the protein CASRIGTGSTYEQYF.

This clone was recorded a few times. The chain carries TRBV23-1 and TRBJ1-1, with 7 nucleotides matching TRBD1. TRBV23-1 belongs to the ORF category, with a function that is uncertain. V lost 4 bases and J lost 1; bases outside the gene matches: 6. The CDR3 consists of 15 residues. The CDR3 here is CASSPSGTENTEAFF. The CDR3 DNA reads as TGCGCCAGCAGTCCGTCCGGGACAGAGAACACTGAAGCTTTCTTT.

The chain recombines TRBV6-5 with TRBJ1-2, with D perhaps TRBD1 (6 bases). Looked up from germline, CDR1 is MNHEY and CDR2 is SVGAGI. The V end was cut by 2 bases, the J end by 3 bases, with 13 bases between. This CDR3 is 15 amino acids long. CDR3 bases: TGTGCCAGCAGTTACCACAGGACAGAGGACTATGGCTACACCTTC. As protein: CASSYHRTEDYGYTF.

V gene TRBV7-9 combines with J gene TRBJ2-3; 7 bases align to TRBD1. V was pared by 3 bases and J by 0 bases, with 3 bases of the junction left unmatched. CDR1 is SEHNR and CDR2 is FQNEAQ in the germline V gene (reference sequence). The CDR3 is made up of 15 amino acids. The CDR3 sequence: CASSFTGASTDTQYF. The CDR3 nucleotides are TGTGCCAGCAGCTTTACAGGGGCGAGCACAGATACGCAGTATTTT.

The V and J genes are TRBV7-6 and TRBJ1-5, with a tentative D call TRBD1 (6 bases). The V gene's germline CDR1 is SGHVS and CDR2 FNYEAQ. The CDR3 has 16 amino acids. The V gene lost 1 base and the J gene lost 3 bases, with 13 bases spanning the gap. The CDR3, as DNA: TGTGCCAGCAGCTTAGGGGGGCCAGGGGTCAATCAGCCCCAGCATTTT. As protein: CASSLGGPGVNQPQHF.

The V gene is TRBV7-9, the J gene TRBJ2-7; 8 nucleotides align to TRBD1. The germline V gene encodes CDR1 SEHNR and CDR2 FQNEAQ (reference sequence). With V trimmed by 5 bases and J by 3 bases, 12 bases remained unmatched. The CDR3 loop spans 16 amino acids. As DNA, the CDR3 is TGTGCCAGCAGCCCAAATAGGGGACAGGCGGTCTACGAGCAGTACTTC. It is translated as CASSPNRGQAVYEQYF. Full variable domain (missing parts from reference TRBV7-9 and TRBJ2-7): DTGVSQNPRHKITKRGQNVTFRCDPISEHNRLYWYRQTLGQGPEFLTYFQNEAQLEKSRLLSDRFSAERPKGSFSTLEIQRTEQGDSAMYLCASSPNRGQAVYEQYFGPGTRLTVT.

The chain joins TRBV7-8 to TRBJ1-1; 7 bases agree with TRBD1. The CDR3 runs to 14 residues. Germline V gene lookup returns CDR1 SGHVS and CDR2 FQNEAQ. V was pared by 1 base and J by 2 bases, with 1 base of the junction left unmatched. For the CDR3, the DNA is TGTGCCAGCAGCTTAGGACAGGGTAACACTGAAGCTTTCTTT. Translating it yields CASSLGQGNTEAFF. The complete variable domain, with remaining parts taken from reference TRBV7-8 and TRBJ1-1, reads GAGVSQSPRYKVAKRGQDVALRCDPISGHVSLFWYQQALGQGPEFLTYFQNEAQLDKSGLPSDRFFAERPEGSVSTLKIQRTQQEDSAVYLCASSLGQGNTEAFFGQGTRLTVV.

The chain uses TRBV9 and TRBJ1-5; unclear D gene. V was pared by 0 bases and J by 4 bases, with 11 bases between. The CDR3 contains 15 residues. CDR1 is SGDLS, CDR2 YYNGEE, per germline. DNA of the CDR3: TGTGCCAGCAGCGTAGACCCCCTCGGGAATCAGCCCCAGCATTTT. Its translation is CASSVDPLGNQPQHF.

The chain has TRBV1 and TRBJ2-1; the table names TRBD2, a call not compared with the DNA. TRBV1 is deemed a pseudogene. The CDR3 covers 18 residues. This chain's CDR3 is CTSSQDGGLAAGCDEQFF. In DNA, the CDR3 is TGCACCAGCAGCCAAGATGGGGGACTAGCGGCGGGGTGCGATGAGCAGTTCTTC.

This clone was seen a few times. This chain connects TRBV28 to TRBJ1-2; no firm D call. CDR1 MDHEN and CDR2 SYDVKM come from the germline V gene. Deletions cut 3 bases from V and 8 bases from J, with 7 bases between. The CDR3 is 11 amino acids. The DNA of the CDR3 is TGTGCCAGCAGTTTCGGGGTAGGCTACACCTTC. It translates to CASSFGVGYTF.

The rearrangement joins TRBV2 to TRBJ1-4; 11 bases agree with TRBD1. The length of the CDR3 is 15 residues. Per the germline V gene, CDR1 is SNHLY and CDR2 is FYNNEI. Trimming took 5 bases from V and 8 from J; bases not matched to a gene: 7. The CDR3 is CASSPTGTGGEKLFF. CDR3 bases: TGTGCCAGCAGTCCCACCGGGACAGGGGGGGAAAAACTGTTTTTT. The entire variable domain, with the rest obtained from reference TRBV2 and TRBJ1-4, is as follows: EPEVTQTPSHQVTQMGQEVILRCVPISNHLYFYWYRQILGQKVEFLVSFYNNEISEKSEIFDDQFSVERPDGSNFTLKIRSTKLEDSAMYFCASSPTGTGGEKLFFGSGTQLSVL.

The chain is built from TRBV3-1 (or the pseudogene TRBV3-2) and TRBJ2-7; TRBD2 might be the D (5 bases). The CDR3 has 14 residues. Trimming removed 1 base from V and 0 bases from J, with 7 bases in between. Germline CDR1 LGHDT, CDR2 YNNKEL (reference sequence). The CDR3 loop is CASSQAEASYEQYF. For the CDR3, the DNA is TGTGCCAGCAGCCAAGCGGAGGCCTCCTACGAGCAGTACTTC.

This clone was counted a single time. The CDR3 here is CASSLEAYPRETQYF. In DNA, the CDR3 is TGTGCCAGCAGCTTAGAGGCATACCCGAGGGAGACCCAGTACTTC. The rearrangement links TRBV11-2 to TRBJ2-5; D not resolved. Germline-derived CDR1 and CDR2 are SGHAT and FQNNGV. The V and J ends lost 0 bases and 5 bases respectively, with 13 bases between them. The CDR3 covers 15 residues.

The chain links TRBV12-3 or TRBV12-4 to TRBJ1-1; 7 positions agree with TRBD1. The junction had 5 bases not matched to a gene; V was cut back by 3 bases and J by 7 bases. The CDR3 spans 13 residues. The CDR3 loop reads CASSFRQGNEAFF. In DNA form, the CDR3 reads TGTGCCAGCAGTTTTAGACAGGGCAATGAAGCTTTCTTT.